A single T cell receptor beta chain is shown here with its context. Its antigen has not been determined. The CDR3 contains 14 residues, cysteine and phenylalanine counted. The DNA sequence is not available. From the germline V gene, CDR1 is SGHVS and CDR2 is FNYEAQ. For every CD8+ T cell subset, 250,000 to 300,000 cells were flow-sorted straight into RLT lysis buffer, and each subset was sorted in triplicate. To keep memory contaminants out, a stringent definition of naive CD8+ T cells was applied: CD45RO-CCR7+CD27+CD95-. Standard density gradient centrifugation was used to isolate peripheral blood mononuclear cells from buffy coats. A FACSAria III was used to flow-sort naive CD8+ T cells into CXCR3-negative and CXCR3-positive populations. Total RNA was extracted from sorted cells using an RNeasy Mini Kit. The sample belongs to a study of CXCR3-negative and CXCR3-positive naive CD8 T cells (dated by TCRdb to the late 2010s). Describing the broader study: About 135 million TRB reads were obtained in total, roughly 1.5 +/- 0.3 million reads per library. Diversity and physicochemical repertoire analyses were performed on about 12 donors pooled from two independent experiments. The TRBV-TRBJ cluster analysis covered naive subsets from roughly five donors and memory cells from 3 donors. What the study reported, not specific to this receptor: Repertoire diversity was comparably high in both naive subsets but much lower in memory CD8+ T cells. CXCR3 expression partially decreased after cryopreservation, so most assays used freshly isolated PBMCs. TRB CDR3s from CXCR3-positive naive cells showed higher hydrophobicity (lower Kidera factor 4), lower energy, and higher strength and volume indices than CXCR3-negative naive cells. Surface CD5, linked to self-reactivity in mice, was comparable between naive subsets; TCR interaction strength was therefore also inferred from TRB CDR3 physicochemical properties. Naive CXCR3-negative and CXCR3-positive cells from the same donor showed similar TRBV-TRBJ usage, whereas memory cells showed distinct patterns.

Sequencing took place on a NextSeq 550. The Human TCR Profiling Kit (MiLaboratory) was used to make UMI-labeled 5' RACE TRB cDNA libraries. The full amount of extracted RNA was used for cDNA synthesis, and the full amount of resulting cDNA was used for PCR amplification. Libraries were prepared in parallel with an identical number of PCR cycles. The source study handled its data this way. MIGEC and MiXCR extracted about 50,000 +/- 10,000 unique UMI-labeled TRB cDNA molecules per library, requiring at least two reads per UMI. On average, about 40,000 +/- 10,000 functional in-frame TRB CDR3 nucleotide clonotypes lacking stop codons were found per library. After each sample was downsampled to 5000 UMI-labeled TRB molecules, VDJtools was used to calculate diversity metrics such as normalized Shannon-Wiener and Chao1. VDJtools computed clonotype-size-weighted physicochemical properties of the central five CDR3 residues: interaction energy, strength, volume and Kidera factor 4. The reads were reprocessed in TCRdb, with one entry per CDR3 protein sequence and no accompanying DNA. These V and J calls derive from TCRdb rather than the authors' analysis. This sample's clone table shows 20,000 to 30,000 distinct CDR3 sequences. The top ten constitute less than 3.5% of the sample.

The source material was naive CXCR3- CD8+ T cells from blood. The cell subset or site label of this sample denotes: CD45RO-CCR7+CD27+CD95- naive CD8+ T cells lacking CXCR3 (TNR3-). The chain uses TRBV7-6 and TRBJ2-7; checking the TCRdb D call of TRBD1 is not possible without DNA. The sequence came from a human donor in good health. Some clones in this sample may be carry-over from other donors' samples. The CDR3 protein: CASSPGTGSYEQYF.